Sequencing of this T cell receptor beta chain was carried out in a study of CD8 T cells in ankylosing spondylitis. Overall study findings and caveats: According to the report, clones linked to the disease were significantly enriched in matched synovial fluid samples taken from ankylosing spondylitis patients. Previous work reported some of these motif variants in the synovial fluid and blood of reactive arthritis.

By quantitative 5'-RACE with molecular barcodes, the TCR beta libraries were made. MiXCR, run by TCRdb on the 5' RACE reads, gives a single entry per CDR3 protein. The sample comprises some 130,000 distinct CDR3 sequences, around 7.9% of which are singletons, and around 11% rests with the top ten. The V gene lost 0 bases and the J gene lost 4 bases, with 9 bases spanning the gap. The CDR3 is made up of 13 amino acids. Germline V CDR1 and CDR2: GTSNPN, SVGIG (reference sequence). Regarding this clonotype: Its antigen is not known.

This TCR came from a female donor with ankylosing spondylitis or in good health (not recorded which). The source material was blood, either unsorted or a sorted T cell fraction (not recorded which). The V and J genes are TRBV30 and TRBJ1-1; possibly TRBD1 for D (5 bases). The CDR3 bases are TGTGCCTGGAGTGTACGGAGGGGCACTGAAGCTTTCTTT. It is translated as CAWSVRRGTEAFF.